This passage covers 20 T cell receptor beta chains from one sample sequenced in a study of early T cells in non-severe SARS-CoV-2 infection. Via MiXCR, TCRdb re-called the 5' RACE reads, giving one row per CDR3 protein. Of about 80,000 distinct CDR3 sequences listed, around 10% were seen once; the top ten hold approximately 2.6%. Material: whole blood. These receptors all come from an adult who was a healthcare worker with PCR-confirmed SARS-CoV-2 infection or an uninfected control (not recorded which).

This clonotype has just a few counts. The rearrangement uses TRBV29-1 and TRBJ2-2; a possible D gene is TRBD1 (5 bases). This CDR3 comprises 13 residues. The V gene's germline CDR1 is SQVTM and CDR2 ANQGSEA. V was cut by 4 bases and J by 6 bases, with 12 bases left in between. Here the CDR3 reads CSVARDSPGELFF. The DNA for the CDR3 is TGCAGCGTTGCGCGCGACAGCCCCGGGGAGCTGTTTTTT.

This rearrangement joins TRBV25-1 to TRBJ2-1, with D perhaps TRBD2 (5 bases). Deletions cut 5 bases from V and 7 bases from J, with 15 bases between. Germline values: CDR1 MGHDK, CDR2 SYGVNS. The CDR3 spans 14 residues. CDR3 in amino acids: CASSKARVGNEQFF. CDR3 in DNA: TGTGCCAGCAGTAAAGCGCGGGTGGGAAATGAGCAGTTCTTC. Complete variable domain (other parts from reference TRBV25-1 and TRBJ2-1): EADIYQTPRYLVIGTGKKITLECSQTMGHDKMYWYQQDPGMELHLIHYSYGVNSTEKGDLSSESTVSRIRTEHFPLTLESARPSHTSQYLCASSKARVGNEQFFGPGTRLTVL.

This clonotype occurred a few times. V usage is TRBV11-3 and J usage is TRBJ2-3; TRBD2 might be the D (5 bases). From germline, CDR1 is SGHNT and CDR2 YENEEA. The CDR3 loop spans 12 amino acids. V dropped 10 bases and J dropped 1 base, with 9 bases sitting between them. The CDR3 region is CATQLGTDTQYF. In nucleotides, the CDR3 is TGTGCCACCCAACTAGGCACAGATACGCAGTATTTT.

The chain joins TRBV2 to TRBJ2-2; 10 nucleotides agree with TRBD2. The CDR3 has 15 amino acids. In germline, CDR1 is SNHLY, CDR2 FYNNEI. V lost 11 bases to trimming and J lost 0 bases; unmatched junction nucleotides: 6. CDR3 coding DNA: TGTGCCGCAGGAGGGACTAGCGCGAACACCGGGGAGCTGTTTTTT. This codes for CAAGGTSANTGELFF.

This sequence joins TRBV29-1 and TRBJ2-3; the D is unclear. Trimming shortened V by 3 bases and J by 7 bases, and 17 bases separated the two germline ends. From germline, CDR1 is SQVTM and CDR2 ANQGSEA. CDR3 length: 14 residues. The CDR3 DNA is TGCAGCGTTGAGGACCAGGACGCTAAATATACGCAGTATTTT. Its protein is CSVEDQDAKYTQYF.

This clonotype was recorded a few times. The CDR3 sequence: CASSPLRAGGRNTEAFF. The CDR3 nucleotides read TGTGCCAGCAGCCCGCTTCGGGCAGGGGGCCGGAACACTGAAGCTTTCTTT. The chain recombines TRBV21-1 with TRBJ1-1; TRBD1, as called in the table, went unchecked against the DNA. TRBV21-1 is deemed a pseudogene. The CDR3 has 17 amino acids.

This clonotype has a count of ten or more. The chain combines TRBV11-3 with TRBJ1-1, with TRBD1 as a possible D gene (5 bases). V shed 1 base and J shed 0 bases, with 12 bases lying between them. The CDR3 has 16 amino acids. Germline V gives CDR1 SGHNT, CDR2 YENEEA. CDR3 loop: CASSLVTGALNTEAFF. In DNA, the CDR3 is TGTGCCAGCAGCTTAGTTACAGGAGCTCTGAACACTGAAGCTTTCTTT.

This clonotype was detected many times. The chain couples TRBV12-3 or TRBV12-4 to TRBJ2-7; D is possibly TRBD1 (6 bases). The CDR3 consists of 15 residues. V gave up 10 bases and J gave up 6 bases, with 25 bases separating them. The CDR3 DNA sequence: TGTGCCATCTACGACCACCTCCGAGACAGGTCCGAGCAGTACTTC. Its protein product is CAIYDHLRDRSEQYF.

There are many counts of this clonotype. The V and J genes are TRBV20-1 and TRBJ1-5; D is perhaps TRBD1 (5 bases). Trimming removed 6 bases at V and 7 bases at J, with 16 bases between. The CDR3 totals 13 residues. Germline-derived CDR1 and CDR2 are DFQATT and SNEGSKA (reference sequence). DNA of the CDR3: TGCAGTGCGCCCGGGACGGCGGGACAGCCCCAGCATTTT. It encodes CSAPGTAGQPQHF.

This clonotype was detected a few times. V is TRBV14 and J is TRBJ2-7; D is possibly TRBD2 (6 bases). Trimming cost V 0 bases and J 4 bases, with 13 bases left between them. The CDR3 is 15 amino acids. Looked up from germline, CDR1 is SGHDN and CDR2 is FVKESK. The CDR3 DNA follows: TGTGCCAGCAGCCAAGAAACCGGGAGTCGATACGAGCAGTACTTC. Protein sequence: CASSQETGSRYEQYF.

This clonotype was seen repeatedly, ten times or more. This chain uses TRBV2 with TRBJ1-2, with D perhaps matching TRBD1 (6 bases). Trimming took 0 bases from V and 2 from J, leaving 10 bases between them. The CDR3 sequence is 15 residues long. Germline CDR1 SNHLY, CDR2 FYNNEI. The CDR3 loop reads CASSEAERGNYGYTF. CDR3 in DNA: TGTGCCAGCAGTGAAGCGGAAAGGGGGAACTATGGCTACACCTTC.

The V call is TRBV29-1, the J call TRBJ2-3; D is perhaps TRBD1 (6 bases). From germline, CDR1 is SQVTM and CDR2 ANQGSEA. CDR3 length: 13 residues. V was clipped by 6 bases and J by 3 bases, with 13 bases between them. The CDR3 here is CSVKQGSTDTQYF. DNA of the CDR3: TGCAGCGTAAAACAGGGTTCGACAGATACGCAGTATTTT.

This clonotype came up many times. This chain connects TRBV7-9 to TRBJ1-2; D is ambiguous. The CDR3 consists of 17 residues. V lost 3 bases to trimming and J lost 0 bases, with 17 bases between them. In germline, CDR1 is SEHNR, CDR2 FQNEAQ (reference sequence). The CDR3 region has the DNA TGTGCCAGCAGCTTTGACGGGCAGTCCATATCTAACTATGGCTACACCTTC. The encoded protein is CASSFDGQSISNYGYTF.

This clonotype has ten or more counts. The rearrangement links TRBV18 to TRBJ1-2; 8 bases line up with TRBD1. CDR1 is KGHSH, CDR2 LQKENI, per germline. There are 16 residues in the CDR3. V lost 0 bases to trimming and J lost 7 bases; unmatched junction nucleotides: 10. CDR3: CASSPPGQGALRGYTF. The CDR3 bases are TGTGCCAGCTCACCACCGGGGCAGGGGGCCCTGCGTGGCTACACCTTC. The complete variable domain, with remaining parts taken from reference TRBV18 and TRBJ1-2, reads NAGVMQNPRHLVRRRGQEARLRCSPMKGHSHVYWYRQLPEEGLKFMVYLQKENIIDESGMPKERFSAEFPKEGPSILRIQQVVRGDSAAYFCASSPPGQGALRGYTFGSGTRLTVV.

The gene calls are TRBV27 and TRBJ2-3; the D gene is possibly TRBD1 (6 bases). The length of the CDR3 is 12 residues. The germline V gene has CDR1 MNHEY and CDR2 SMNVEV (reference sequence). Trimming shortened V by 6 bases and J by 7 bases, and 11 bases separated the two germline ends. The CDR3 bases are TGTGCCAGCAGAACGACAGGAAATACGCAGTATTTT. Its translation: CASRTTGNTQYF.

This clonotype was observed a few times. The rearrangement joins TRBV11-2 to TRBJ1-2; a possible D gene is TRBD1 (5 bases). V was shortened by 1 base and J by 4 bases, with 10 bases between the two germline ends. Looked up from germline, CDR1 is SGHAT and CDR2 is FQNNGV. The CDR3 runs 14 residues. The CDR3 spells CASSLAGTGYGYTF. CDR3 sequence (DNA): TGTGCCAGCAGCTTAGCCGGGACGGGCTATGGCTACACCTTC. Using reference TRBV11-2 and TRBJ1-2 for the parts outside the CDR3, the full variable domain is EAGVAQSPRYKIIEKRQSVAFWCNPISGHATLYWYQQILGQGPKLLIQFQNNGVVDDSQLPKDRFSAERLKGVDSTLKIQPAKLEDSAVYLCASSLAGTGYGYTFGSGTRLTVV.

This clonotype was found many times. This sequence joins TRBV6-1 and TRBJ1-6; D is ambiguous. From germline, CDR1 is MNHNS and CDR2 SASEGT. CDR3 size: 15 residues. The V and J ends lost 6 bases and 4 bases respectively, with 13 bases between them. As DNA, the CDR3 is TGTGCCAGCAGGGCCCCTGACGGATATAATTCACCCCTCCACTTT. It codes for CASRAPDGYNSPLHF.

This clonotype has ten or more counts. J is TRBJ1-1 and V is TRBV14; tentatively, D is TRBD1 (5 bases). The CDR3 length is 16 residues. Germline V CDR1 and CDR2: SGHDN, FVKESK. V was pared by 1 base and J by 3 bases, with 15 bases between. CDR3 amino acids: CASSQGMRGWDTEAFF. In DNA, the CDR3 is TGTGCCAGCAGCCAAGGGATGAGGGGCTGGGACACTGAAGCTTTCTTT.

This clonotype has a handful of counts. V gene TRBV5-1 combines with J gene TRBJ2-7; TRBD1 matches at 12 bases. The CDR3 has 15 residues. Per germline, CDR1 SGHRS and CDR2 YFSETQ. J lost 7 bases, V lost 4 bases, and 9 bases had no gene match. The CDR3 loop reads CASSPGQGAPWEQYF. The CDR3 nucleotides read TGCGCCAGCAGCCCGGGACAGGGGGCGCCTTGGGAGCAGTACTTC.

This clonotype was observed many times. The chain employs TRBV11-2 and TRBJ2-7; 8 nucleotides line up with TRBD2. This CDR3 has 16 amino acids. Germline CDR1 and CDR2: SGHAT and FQNNGV. V dropped 3 bases and J dropped 2; count of bases not matched to a gene: 9. The CDR3 sequence is CASSFYSGTTAYEQYF. The CDR3 DNA reads TGTGCCAGCAGCTTTTATAGCGGGACGACCGCCTACGAGCAGTACTTC. Based on the CDR3 plus reference TRBV11-2 and TRBJ2-7, the full variable domain is EAGVAQSPRYKIIEKRQSVAFWCNPISGHATLYWYQQILGQGPKLLIQFQNNGVVDDSQLPKDRFSAERLKGVDSTLKIQPAKLEDSAVYLCASSFYSGTTAYEQYFGPGTRLTVT.